This is a list of T cell receptor beta chains from one sample in a study of blood T cell repertoires in COVID-19. Only in-frame clones appear in the TCRdb table, and some are missing; sequencing was by immunoSEQ multiplex PCR. Among under 200,000 clones listed, around 90% were seen once. Source material: peripheral blood. The receptors were sampled from a man over 45 who had recovered from COVID-19. Each CDR3 is given with its conserved first and last residue. The D gene is left open where the match is weak. Size values are once, few and many counts, or a class for expanded clones, and some rows have none.

D gene	V gene	clone size	J gene	CDR3 DNA	CDR3 protein
NA	TRBV15	NA	TRBJ1-2	TGTGCCACCAGCAGAGACGGAGCTTATGGCTACACCTTC	CATSRDGAYGYTF
NA	TRBV9	few	TRBJ2-1	TGTGCCAGCAGCCCGGACCGGGAGCAACTTTACAATGAGCAGTTCTTC	CASSPDREQLYNEQFF
NA	TRBV3-1/TRBV3-2	NA	TRBJ2-6	TGTGCCAGCAGCCAAGTATCCGGTTCCGGGGCCAACGTCCTGACTTTC	CASSQVSGSGANVLTF
TRBD2	TRBV5-1	NA	TRBJ2-1	TGCGCCAGCAGCTCGGCTAGCGGGAGGGAAGCCTACAATGAGCAGTTCTTC	CASSSASGREAYNEQFF
TRBD1	TRBV2	NA	TRBJ2-7	TGTGCCAGCACGAGGGACAGGGCCTACGAGCAGTACTTC	CASTRDRAYEQYF
TRBD2	TRBV9	NA	TRBJ2-2	TGTGCCAGCAGCACAGCCCGGACTAGCGGAGATACCGGGGAGCTGTTTTTT	CASSTARTSGDTGELFF
TRBD1	TRBV28	NA	TRBJ1-1	TGTGCCAGCAGCACGACAGGGAGAGCTTTCTTT	CASSTTGRAFF
NA	TRBV19	NA	TRBJ2-5	TGTGCCAGTAGTACCGGCCAGGGCCGGCAAGAGACCCAGTACTTC	CASSTGQGRQETQYF
NA	TRBV4-3	NA	TRBJ2-1	TGCGCCAGCAGCCAAGATTCCGCAGGGAACTCCTACAATGAGCAGTTCTTC	CASSQDSAGNSYNEQFF
TRBD1	TRBV29-1	NA	TRBJ1-2	TGCAGCGTTGAAGCCAGGGGGCCTGTATATGGAGGCTACACCTTC	CSVEARGPVYGGYTF
NA	TRBV11-2	NA	TRBJ2-2	TGTGCCAGCAGCTTAGGCGGACACCCTAGTGGCGGGGAGCTGTTTTTT	CASSLGGHPSGGELFF